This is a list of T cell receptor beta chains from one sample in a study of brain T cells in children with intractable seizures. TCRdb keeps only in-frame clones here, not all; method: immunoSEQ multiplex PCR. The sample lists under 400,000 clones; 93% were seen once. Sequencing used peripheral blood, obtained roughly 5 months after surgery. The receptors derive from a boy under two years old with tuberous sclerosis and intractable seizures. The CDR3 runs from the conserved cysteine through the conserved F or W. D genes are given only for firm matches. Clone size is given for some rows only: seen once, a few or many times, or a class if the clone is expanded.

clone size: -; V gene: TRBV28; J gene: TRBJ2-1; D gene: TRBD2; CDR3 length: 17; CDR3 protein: CASSLFRLAGTHNEQFF; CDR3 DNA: TGTGCCAGCAGTTTATTTCGACTAGCGGGGACCCACAATGAGCAGTTCTTC
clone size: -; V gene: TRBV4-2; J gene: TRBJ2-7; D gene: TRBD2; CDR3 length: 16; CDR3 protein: CASSQTSGGTYTEQYF; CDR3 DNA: TGTGCCAGCAGCCAAACGTCGGGAGGCACGTATACCGAGCAGTACTTC
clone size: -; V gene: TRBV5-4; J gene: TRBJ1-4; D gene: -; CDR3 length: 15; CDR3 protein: CASSLGRHNNEKLFF; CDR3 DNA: TGTGCCAGCAGCTTGGGCCGACATAATAATGAAAAACTGTTTTTT
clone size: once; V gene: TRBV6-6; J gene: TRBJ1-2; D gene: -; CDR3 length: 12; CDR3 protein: CASSYLTSGYTF; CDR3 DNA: TGTGCCAGCAGTTACCTCACTTCTGGCTACACCTTC
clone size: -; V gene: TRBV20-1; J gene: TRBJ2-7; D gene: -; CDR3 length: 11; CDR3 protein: CSARLNYEQYF; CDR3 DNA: TGCAGTGCTAGGCTAAACTACGAGCAGTACTTC
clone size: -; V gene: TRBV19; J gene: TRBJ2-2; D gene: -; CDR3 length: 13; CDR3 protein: CASSRGTSGELFF; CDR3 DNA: TGTGCCAGTAGTAGGGGGACATCCGGGGAGCTGTTTTTT
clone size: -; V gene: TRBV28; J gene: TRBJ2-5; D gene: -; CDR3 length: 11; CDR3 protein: CATRQLRTQYF; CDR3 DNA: TGTGCCACCAGACAGTTGCGGACCCAGTACTTC
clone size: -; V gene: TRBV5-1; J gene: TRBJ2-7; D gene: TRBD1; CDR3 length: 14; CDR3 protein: CASSLWTGNYEQYF; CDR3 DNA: TGCGCCAGCAGCTTGTGGACAGGGAACTACGAGCAGTACTTC
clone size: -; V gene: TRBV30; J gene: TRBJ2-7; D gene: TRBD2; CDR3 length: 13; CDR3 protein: CAWSIAGYYEQYF; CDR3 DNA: TGTGCCTGGAGTATAGCGGGATATTACGAGCAGTACTTC
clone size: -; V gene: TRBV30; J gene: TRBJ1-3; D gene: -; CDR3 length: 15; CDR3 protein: CAWSLPRKAGNTIYF; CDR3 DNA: TGTGCCTGGAGTCTACCTCGAAAGGCTGGAAACACCATATATTTT
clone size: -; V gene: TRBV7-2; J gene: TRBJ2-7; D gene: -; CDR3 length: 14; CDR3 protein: CASSFPGTKYEQYF; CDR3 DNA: TGTGCCAGCAGCTTCCCCGGGACAAAATACGAGCAGTACTTC
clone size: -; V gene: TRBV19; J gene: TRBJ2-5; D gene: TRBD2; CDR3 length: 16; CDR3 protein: CASSSGLAGGSETQYF; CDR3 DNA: TGTGCCAGTAGTAGCGGACTAGCGGGGGGTTCAGAGACCCAGTACTTC
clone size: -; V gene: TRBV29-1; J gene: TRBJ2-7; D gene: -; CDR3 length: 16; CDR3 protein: CSVEGAGKDGYYEQYF; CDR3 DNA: TGCAGCGTTGAAGGTGCAGGGAAAGACGGTTACTACGAGCAGTACTTC
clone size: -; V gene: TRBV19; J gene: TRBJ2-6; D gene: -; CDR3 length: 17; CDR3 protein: CASSIYLVFSGANVLTF; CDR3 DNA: TGTGCCAGTAGTATATATCTCGTCTTCTCTGGGGCCAACGTCCTGACTTTC
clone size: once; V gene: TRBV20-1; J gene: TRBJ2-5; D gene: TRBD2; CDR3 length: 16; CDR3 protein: CSASRLAGSQQETQYF; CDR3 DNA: TGCAGTGCTAGTCGACTAGCGGGGAGCCAGCAAGAGACCCAGTACTTC
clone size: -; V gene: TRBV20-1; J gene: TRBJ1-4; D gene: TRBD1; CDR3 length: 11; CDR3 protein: CSARVGQGDHF; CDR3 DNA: TGCAGTGCTAGAGTCGGACAGGGGGACCATTTT
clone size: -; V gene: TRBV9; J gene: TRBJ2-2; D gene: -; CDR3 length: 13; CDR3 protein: CASTRQDTGELFF; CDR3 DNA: TGTGCCAGCACACGACAGGATACCGGGGAGCTGTTTTTT
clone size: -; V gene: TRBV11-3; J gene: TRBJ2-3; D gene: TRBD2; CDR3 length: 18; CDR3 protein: CASSLGVRAGSSTDTQYF; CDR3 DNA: TGTGCCAGCAGCTTAGGAGTGAGAGCGGGGAGTTCCACAGATACGCAGTATTTT